This TCR beta chain was observed in a study of regulatory T cells in long-lasting Graves disease. Study outcomes and limitations: TCR diversity was lower in persistent Graves' patients than in newly diagnosed ones.

Combining iRepertoire HTBI primers with Arm-PCR of CDR3 regions, the authors built TCR beta libraries. Each CDR3 protein is one row after TCRdb ran MiXCR on the multiplex PCR reads. The table includes 500,000 to 700,000 distinct CDR3 sequences, around 15% detected once. The time point was: newly diagnosed GD, antithyroid drugs for less than 3 months. RNA isolated from PBMCs was used to make the TCR library. There are many counts of this clonotype. Antigen unknown. Germline loops: CDR1 LGHDT, CDR2 YNNKEL (reference sequence). Trimming shortened V by 4 bases and J by 7 bases, and 10 bases separated the two germline ends. The CDR3 sequence is 12 residues long. This sample also appeared in a second study, on T cells in Graves' hyperthyroidism and ophthalmopathy. From that study: Patients were excluded because of uncontrolled infection, other autoimmune disease, pregnancy or lactation. Ophthalmopathy was separated from stable hyperthyroidism by a 13 V-J model.

The chain links TRBV3-1 to TRBJ1-1, with D possibly matching TRBD1 (6 bases). This receptor was taken from a woman aged 30 to 39 with Graves disease. The specimen was peripheral blood mononuclear cells (PBMCs), collected at new diagnosis, from a patient treated with antithyroid drugs. The CDR3 sequence is CASSPRGVEAFF. The CDR3 DNA follows: TGTGCCAGCAGCCCCAGGGGTGTTGAAGCTTTCTTT.